This T cell receptor (beta chain) was retrieved from a study of blood T cell repertoires in COVID-19. Assay used: immunoSEQ multiplex PCR; TCRdb lists only in-frame clones, some missing. Counted here are around 210,000 clones, 80% to 90% occurring once; the ten biggest clones make up roughly 1.5%. The CDR3 covers 15 residues. Trimming left V 0 bases short and J 2 bases short, with 11 bases between. The material sequenced was peripheral blood. This clonotype was obtained from a man in his late teens or twenties with active or convalescent COVID-19. The rearrangement uses TRBV23-1 and TRBJ2-7; tentative D call: TRBD1 (5 bases). TRBV23-1 is an open reading frame, and its role is uncertain. CDR3 sequence: CASSQSKGFAYEQYF. As DNA, the CDR3 is TGCGCCAGCAGTCAATCGAAGGGGTTCGCCTACGAGCAGTACTTC.